This T cell receptor beta chain was sequenced for a study of a mutant IDH1 vaccine in newly diagnosed glioma. Germline CDR1 reads PRHDT; CDR2 reads FYEKMQ (reference sequence). The CDR3 spans 15 residues. V shed 1 base, J shed 0 bases, and the junction held 0 bases outside the gene matches. As to this clone: Its antigen is not identified.

Sequencing was performed with immunoSEQ multiplex PCR; in TCRdb, only in-frame clones are kept and a portion is missing. Found here are about 36,000 clones, around 81% of them singletons; the top ten hold 9.5% to 13%. Noted time point: week 5, during vaccination. The investigators gave 300 ug of mutant IDH1 20-mer peptide in each vaccine dose, together with topical imiquimod. The sequencing used PBMCs, collected from a glioma patient whose treatment included an IDH1 peptide vaccine. V usage is TRBV13 and J usage is TRBJ2-5; 9 bases match TRBD2. The clonotype originates from a man aged 50 to 60 with glioma. Written as DNA, the CDR3 is TGTGCCAGCAGCTTAGAGCGGGGGGACCAAGAGACCCAGTACTTC. Its protein product is CASSLERGDQETQYF. The full variable domain, completed using reference TRBV13 and TRBJ2-5, is AAGVIQSPRHLIKEKRETATLKCYPIPRHDTVYWYQQGPGQDPQFLISFYEKMQSDKGSIPDRFSAQQFSDYHSELNMSSLELGDSALYFCASSLERGDQETQYFGPGTRLLVL.